The 32 T cell receptor beta chains in this list originate from one sample, sequenced in a study of T cells in Graves' hyperthyroidism and ophthalmopathy. TCR beta CDR3 region amplification was performed from RNA transcripts. A first-round RT-PCR of the TCR CDR3 used the HTBI primer set. TCRdb independently ran MiXCR on the multiplex PCR reads; one entry per CDR3 protein. The sample lists roughly 300,000 distinct CDR3 sequences; around a quarter were seen once. The sequencing input was blood. The receptors were sampled from a man aged 35 to 55 with Graves' hyperthyroidism that later progressed to Graves' ophthalmopathy.

This clonotype came up many times. The genes are TRBV12-3 or TRBV12-4 and TRBJ1-3; TRBD1 agrees at 8 bases. V lost 6 bases, J lost 0 bases, and 4 bases stayed unmatched. This CDR3 is built from 15 residues. The CDR3 is CASRATGGSGNTIYF. The CDR3 DNA sequence: TGTGCCAGCAGGGCAACAGGGGGCTCTGGAAACACCATATATTTT.

The chain is built from TRBV12-3 or TRBV12-4 and TRBJ1-5, with a weak D call TRBD1 (5 bases). Trimming removed 6 bases at V and 3 bases at J, with 21 bases between. The CDR3 has 17 residues. CDR3 DNA: TGTGCCAGCAGCCCTAAGGGTAAGGGGATAGACAATCAGCCCCAGCATTTT. It translates to CASSPKGKGIDNQPQHF.

This clonotype appeared many times. This chain connects TRBV20-1 to TRBJ2-7, with D perhaps matching TRBD1 (5 bases). Germline CDR1 is DFQATT and CDR2 is SNEGSKA (reference sequence). V lost 6 bases and J 5 bases, leaving 11 bases between the germline ends. This CDR3 comprises 11 residues. DNA for the CDR3: TGCAGTGCCACTCAGGGCCACGAGCAGTACTTC. Protein: CSATQGHEQYF.

In this sample, this clonotype turned up many times. This chain connects TRBV7-2 to TRBJ2-5; D gene unclear. The CDR3 runs 12 residues. Germline V CDR1 and CDR2: SGHTA, FQGNSA. V was cut by 5 bases and J by 4 bases, with 8 bases left in between. CDR3 bases: TGTGCCAGCAGCCCCAAGGCAGAGACCCAGTACTTC. Its protein product is CASSPKAETQYF.

This clonotype was seen many times. The gene calls are TRBV9 and TRBJ2-7; 9 bases match TRBD2. The J segment lost 5 bases and the V segment lost 0 bases, leaving 6 bases of the junction unmatched. The V gene's germline CDR1 is SGDLS and CDR2 YYNGEE. The CDR3 runs to 15 residues. The CDR3 bases are TGTGCCAGCAGCGTAGGGACTAGCGCTGGCAACGAGCAGTACTTC. Protein: CASSVGTSAGNEQYF.

This clonotype was picked up many times. The chain recombines TRBV6-1 with TRBJ2-5, with 11 bases that match TRBD2. V shed 2 bases and J 7 bases; nucleotides not matched to a gene: 9. The CDR3 consists of 16 residues. The germline V gene encodes CDR1 MNHNS and CDR2 SASEGT. CDR3 coding DNA: TGTGCCAGCAGTGAAAGTAGCGGGAGGGCCGGATGGACCCAGTACTTC. It specifies CASSESSGRAGWTQYF.

This clonotype was seen many times. CDR3 amino acids: CASNLSGDTEAFF. The DNA of the CDR3 is TGTGCCAGCAACTTATCCGGGGACACTGAAGCTTTCTTT. This chain connects TRBV6-1 to TRBJ1-1; D gene ambiguous. Trimming left V 7 bases short and J 3 bases short, with 12 bases between. CDR1 is MNHNS, CDR2 SASEGT, per germline. The CDR3 spans 13 residues.

This clonotype has at least ten counts. CDR3 residues: CASSLGPQGFDTGELFF. CDR3 coding DNA: TGTGCCAGCAGTTTAGGCCCCCAGGGGTTTGACACCGGGGAGCTGTTTTTT. This chain uses TRBV27 with TRBJ2-2; tentative D call: TRBD1 (6 bases). From germline, CDR1 is MNHEY and CDR2 SMNVEV (reference sequence). The V and J ends lost 2 bases and 3 bases respectively, with 16 bases between them. The CDR3 loop spans 17 amino acids.

This clonotype was counted at least ten times. The rearrangement joins TRBV19 to TRBJ2-7, with 7 bases fitting TRBD2. Germline trimming cut 3 bases from V and 7 bases from J; bases unmatched to any gene: 9. This CDR3 spans 14 amino acids. Germline V lookup: CDR1 LNHDA, CDR2 SQIVND (reference sequence). The CDR3 DNA reads TGTGCCAGTAGTATCCAGGCGGGGGTTTTGGAGCAGTACTTC. This translates into CASSIQAGVLEQYF.

This clonotype was counted many times. This chain uses TRBV5-1 with TRBJ2-7; 9 bases match TRBD1. V trimming: 3 bases; J trimming: 3 bases; junction bases outside the gene matches: 13. The CDR3 length is 17 residues. Germline values: CDR1 SGHRS, CDR2 YFSETQ. CDR3 sequence reads: CASSSSLPGQGSYEQYF. The CDR3 DNA reads as TGCGCCAGCAGCTCAAGCCTACCGGGACAGGGAAGCTACGAGCAGTACTTC. The whole variable domain, remainder taken from reference TRBV5-1 and TRBJ2-7, is KAGVTQTPRYLIKTRGQQVTLSCSPISGHRSVSWYQQTPGQGLQFLFEYFSETQRNKGNFPGRFSGRQFSNSRSEMNVSTLELGDSALYLCASSSSLPGQGSYEQYFGPGTRLTVT.

The table lists this clonotype with many counts. One junction end does not reproduce the germline sequence, and a read error may be involved. This chain uses TRBV4-1 with TRBJ2-7; D gene unclear. CDR1 and CDR2 (germline): MGHRA, YSYEKL. This CDR3 comprises 11 residues. As DNA, the CDR3 is TGCGCCAGCAGCCAAGAACTTGCTAAGCACTTC. It yields the protein CASSQELAKHF.

Ten or more counts support this clonotype. V is TRBV29-1 and J is TRBJ1-5; D remains unclear. CDR1 and CDR2 (germline): SQVTM, ANQGSEA. This CDR3 region has 13 residues. Trimming removed 4 bases from V and 1 base from J, with 8 bases in between. The CDR3 sequence: CSVVYESNQPQHF. In nucleotides, the CDR3 is TGCAGCGTTGTATATGAAAGCAATCAGCCCCAGCATTTT.

This clonotype was counted ten times or more. The rearrangement links TRBV28 to TRBJ2-7; TRBD2 matches 13 bases. The V and J ends lost 6 bases and 1 base, in that order; junction bases with no gene match: 3. The CDR3 spans 15 residues. Germline CDR1 and CDR2: MDHEN and SYDVKM. CDR3 nucleotide sequence: TGTGCCAGCAGCAGACTAGCGGGAGGTTCCTACGAGCAGTACTTC. Encoded protein: CASSRLAGGSYEQYF.

This clonotype showed up many times. The chain couples TRBV27 to TRBJ2-6; 8 nucleotides match TRBD1. Germline values: CDR1 MNHEY, CDR2 SMNVEV (reference sequence). Trimming cost V 2 bases and J 2 bases; bases outside gene matches: 11. This CDR3 is 19 amino acids long. The CDR3 loop reads CASSLDVLGRGPGANVLTF. In DNA form, the CDR3 reads TGTGCCAGCAGTTTAGACGTACTGGGCAGGGGGCCTGGGGCCAACGTCCTGACTTTC.

This clonotype appeared many times. The chain joins TRBV6-5 to TRBJ2-7; 7 bases map to TRBD2. The junction had 6 bases not matched to a gene; V was cut back by 6 bases and J by 4 bases. The CDR3 totals 13 residues. The V gene's germline CDR1 is MNHEY and CDR2 SVGAGI. The chain's CDR3 is CASRIGRGYEQYF. CDR3 in DNA: TGTGCCAGCAGGATTGGGAGGGGTTACGAGCAGTACTTC.

This clonotype has a count of ten or more. The chain recombines TRBV18 with TRBJ1-1; 10 bases are shared with TRBD1. Germline V gene lookup returns CDR1 KGHSH and CDR2 LQKENI. The ends lost 6 bases at V and 3 bases at J; junction bases unmatched: 1. The CDR3 spans 13 residues. The CDR3 nucleotides are TGTGCCAGCTCGGGGACAGGGGACACTGAAGCTTTCTTT. This codes for CASSGTGDTEAFF. Filled out from reference TRBV18 and TRBJ1-1, the complete variable domain reads NAGVMQNPRHLVRRRGQEARLRCSPMKGHSHVYWYRQLPEEGLKFMVYLQKENIIDESGMPKERFSAEFPKEGPSILRIQQVVRGDSAAYFCASSGTGDTEAFFGQGTRLTVV.

This CDR3 is CASRLTATNTGELFF. Here the CDR3 DNA reads TGTGCCAGCAGGCTGACAGCTACGAACACCGGGGAGCTGTTTTTT. The J gene is TRBJ2-2, the V gene TRBV6-1; possible D gene TRBD1, 5 bases. The CDR3 has 15 amino acids. Deletions cut 6 bases from V and 0 bases from J, with 11 bases between. Germline assignment: CDR1 MNHNS and CDR2 SASEGT.

This clonotype has a count of ten or more. The rearrangement links TRBV29-1 to TRBJ1-5, with D hard to call. Trimming cost V 4 bases and J 3 bases, with 16 bases left between them. Germline V gives CDR1 SQVTM, CDR2 ANQGSEA. The CDR3 totals 15 residues. DNA of the CDR3: TGCAGCGTTGCCACTCGGGGAGGAGACAATCAGCCCCAGCATTTT. Protein product: CSVATRGGDNQPQHF.

This clonotype was seen a few times. The CDR3 nucleotides are TGTGCCAGCACGACCTCGGATCAGGGGGCATACACCATATATTTT. As protein: CASTTSDQGAYTIYF. The chain combines TRBV12-3 or TRBV12-4 with TRBJ1-3; 8 bases map to TRBD1. The CDR3 runs to 15 residues. The ends lost 7 bases at V and 8 bases at J; junction bases unmatched: 13.

This clonotype has at least ten counts. The V and J genes are TRBV7-2 and TRBJ1-1; maybe TRBD1 (5 bases). V was shortened by 3 bases and J by 1 base, with 12 bases between the two germline ends. The CDR3 totals 15 residues. Germline-derived CDR1 and CDR2 are SGHTA and FQGNSA. The CDR3 DNA follows: TGTGCCAGCAGCTTCAGCCCTACAGGGAACACTGAAGCTTTCTTT. It encodes CASSFSPTGNTEAFF.

There are many counts of this clonotype. The rearrangement links TRBV24-1 to TRBJ2-5; 11 bases fit TRBD2. V lost 3 bases and J lost 2; bases outside the gene matches: 7. This CDR3 is built from 17 residues. Germline-derived CDR1 and CDR2 are KGHDR and SFDVKD. CDR3 amino acids: CATSDVGTSGGQETQYF. Written as DNA, the CDR3 is TGTGCCACCAGTGATGTCGGGACTAGCGGAGGGCAAGAGACCCAGTACTTC.

In its sample, this clonotype was seen many times. The V gene is TRBV5-1, the J gene TRBJ1-1, with D possibly TRBD1 on 6 matching bases. CDR1 SGHRS and CDR2 YFSETQ come from the germline V gene. The CDR3 sequence is 17 residues long. The germline V and J ends were trimmed by 0 bases and 6 bases, with 21 bases remaining between them. The CDR3 region has the DNA TGCGCCAGCAGCTTGGGAGCAGGGGATACGACTTACTCTGAAGCTTTCTTT. Translating it yields CASSLGAGDTTYSEAFF.

This clonotype was counted many times. The chain joins TRBV6-5 to TRBJ2-7; TRBD2 matches 11 bases. J lost 5 bases, V lost 6 bases, and 9 bases had no gene match. Germline values: CDR1 MNHEY, CDR2 SVGAGI. There are 15 residues in the CDR3. The CDR3 DNA reads TGTGCCAGCAGGCTACTAGCGGGAGAGAGTCACGAGCAGTACTTC. Translation: CASRLLAGESHEQYF.

This clonotype was recorded at least ten times. A single base separates this from a much larger clone, so it may be a read error. CDR3 region: CASSWEETQYF. Written as DNA, the CDR3 is TGCGCCAGCAGCTGGGAGGAGACCCAGTACTTC. V gene TRBV4-1 combines with J gene TRBJ2-5, with a tentative D call TRBD2 (5 bases). V lost 5 bases and J 5 bases, leaving 6 bases between the germline ends. Germline CDR1 MGHRA, CDR2 YSYEKL. CDR3 length equals 11 residues.

This clonotype was seen many times. This chain uses TRBV2 with TRBJ2-5; D is possibly TRBD2 (5 bases). Trimming left V 4 bases short and J 2 bases short, with 8 bases between. The CDR3 loop spans 13 amino acids. Germline-derived CDR1 and CDR2 are SNHLY and FYNNEI. The CDR3 bases are TGTGCCAGCAGTGTCCTAGCTCAAGAGACCCAGTACTTC. The encoded protein is CASSVLAQETQYF.

The chain recombines TRBV20-1 with TRBJ2-7; TRBD1 aligns across 9 bases. V shed 4 bases and J 4 bases; nucleotides not matched to a gene: 14. There are 16 residues in the CDR3. Germline V lookup: CDR1 DFQATT, CDR2 SNEGSKA (reference sequence). The CDR3 is CSATGQGRRSGYEQYF. As DNA, the CDR3 is TGCAGTGCTACCGGACAGGGGAGAAGGAGCGGGTACGAGCAGTACTTC.

This clonotype was seen repeatedly, ten times or more. V usage is TRBV25-1 and J usage is TRBJ2-2; TRBD1 matches at 9 bases. Germline loops: CDR1 MGHDK, CDR2 SYGVNS. V shed 5 bases, J shed 4 bases, and the junction held 11 bases outside the gene matches. This CDR3 is built from 17 residues. The CDR3 bases are TGTGCCAGCAGTTCCCTGGCAGGACAGGGGTCCACCGGGGAGCTGTTTTTT. It translates to CASSSLAGQGSTGELFF.

Ten or more counts support this clonotype. The V call is TRBV27, the J call TRBJ2-7; D is possibly TRBD1 (5 bases). This CDR3 contains 15 residues. Trimming pared 4 bases from V and 2 bases from J, leaving 15 bases between. Germline V gives CDR1 MNHEY, CDR2 SMNVEV (reference sequence). The CDR3 sequence is CASSSPSLGAYEQYF. The CDR3 DNA is TGTGCCAGCAGTTCACCGTCCTTAGGGGCCTACGAGCAGTACTTC.

This clonotype was seen repeatedly, ten times or more. The genes are TRBV24-1 and TRBJ2-2, with 7 bases matching TRBD2. V lost 4 bases and J lost 3; bases outside the gene matches: 10. The CDR3 covers 17 residues. CDR1 and CDR2 (germline): KGHDR, SFDVKD. The chain's CDR3 is CATSDPKRGAYTGELFF. In DNA form, the CDR3 reads TGTGCCACCAGTGACCCTAAGCGGGGCGCTTACACCGGGGAGCTGTTTTTT.

This clonotype was detected ten times or more. The rearrangement uses TRBV6-5 and TRBJ2-2; 8 bases line up with TRBD1. V shed 1 base and J 4 bases; nucleotides not matched to a gene: 8. This CDR3 spans 17 amino acids. Germline CDR1 reads MNHEY; CDR2 reads SVGAGI. The CDR3 DNA follows: TGTGCCAGCAGTTACTACCAGGGGGCTCGTACCACCGGGGAGCTGTTTTTT. Translated: CASSYYQGARTTGELFF.

Many counts were recorded for this clonotype. The gene calls are TRBV15 and TRBJ1-5, with a tentative D call TRBD1 (5 bases). Trimming took off 5 bases at V and 5 bases at J, with 13 bases between the two ends. The CDR3 sequence is 14 residues long. Germline V lookup: CDR1 LNHNV, CDR2 YYDKDF (reference sequence). CDR3 sequence reads: CATSSAGFHQPQHF. The CDR3 DNA reads as TGTGCCACCAGCTCTGCAGGGTTCCATCAGCCCCAGCATTTT.

At least ten counts were recorded for this clonotype. The chain employs TRBV29-1 and TRBJ1-5, with TRBD1 matching 9 bases. With 4 bases clipped from V and 5 bases from J, the junction kept 6 bases outside the gene matches. The CDR3 has 14 residues. Germline lookup yields CDR1 SQVTM and CDR2 ANQGSEA. In DNA form, the CDR3 reads TGCAGCGTTGCGGACAGGGGTCGTGATCAGCCCCAGCATTTT. Translated, it gives CSVADRGRDQPQHF.